Listed below are T cell receptor beta chains from one sample, sequenced in a study of healthy donors' naive CD4 and CD8 T cells. From the reads, TCRdb called clonotypes with MiXCR, one entry per CDR3 protein. The sample has about 180,000 distinct CDR3 sequences; around 74% are singletons. The sequencing sample was made of naive CD4+ and CD8+ T cells sorted from blood, pooled from several donors. These receptors originate from a pool of human donors in good health; the sample pools cells from several healthy donors. The CDR3 runs from the conserved cysteine through the conserved F or W. The D gene is left open where the match is weak. For some rows the clone size is stated as once, few or many, or as a class when expanded; others skip it.

clone size: -
V gene: TRBV29-1
D gene: -
J gene: TRBJ2-4
CDR3 protein: CSVRIGIQYF
CDR3 DNA: TGCAGCGTTAGGATAGGCATTCAGTACTTC

clone size: -
V gene: TRBV30
D gene: -
J gene: TRBJ1-5
CDR3 protein: CAWSEKDKRQPQHF
CDR3 DNA: TGTGCCTGGAGTGAAAAGGACAAACGCCAGCCCCAGCATTTT

clone size: -
V gene: TRBV6-5
D gene: -
J gene: TRBJ1-2
CDR3 protein: CASSRGLTGTDSSPYGYTF
CDR3 DNA: TGTGCCAGCAGCCGTGGACTGACCGGGACCGACTCAAGTCCCTATGGCTACACCTTC

clone size: -
V gene: TRBV15
D gene: TRBD1
J gene: TRBJ1-2
CDR3 protein: CATSRKGQVNFYGYTF
CDR3 DNA: TGTGCCACCAGCAGGAAAGGACAGGTTAACTTCTATGGCTACACCTTC

clone size: -
V gene: TRBV6-2/TRBV6-3
D gene: -
J gene: TRBJ2-1
CDR3 protein: CASSYGGEDLYNEQFF
CDR3 DNA: TGTGCCAGCAGTTACGGGGGTGAAGATTTGTACAATGAGCAGTTCTTC

clone size: -
V gene: TRBV6-1
D gene: -
J gene: TRBJ2-3
CDR3 protein: CASTPGVRVPDTQYF
CDR3 DNA: TGTGCCAGCACCCCTGGGGTGAGGGTCCCAGATACGCAGTATTTT

clone size: -
V gene: TRBV27
D gene: -
J gene: TRBJ2-1
CDR3 protein: CASSPLEGSSYNEQSF
CDR3 DNA: TGTGCCAGCAGCCCTCTAGAGGGGAGCTCCTACAATGAGCAGTCCTTC

clone size: -
V gene: TRBV29-1
D gene: TRBD1
J gene: TRBJ2-1
CDR3 protein: CSVDRGQGRYNEQFF
CDR3 DNA: TGCAGCGTTGACAGGGGGCAGGGTAGATACAATGAGCAGTTCTTC

clone size: -
V gene: TRBV6-5
D gene: -
J gene: TRBJ1-1
CDR3 protein: CASYRENTEAFF
CDR3 DNA: TGTGCCAGCTATCGGGAGAACACTGAAGCTTTCTTT

clone size: once
V gene: TRBV5-4
D gene: TRBD2
J gene: TRBJ2-1
CDR3 protein: CASSRLAGGPGDEQFF
CDR3 DNA: TGTGCCAGCAGCCGACTAGCGGGAGGGCCGGGGGATGAGCAGTTCTTC

clone size: -
V gene: TRBV6-2/TRBV6-3
D gene: -
J gene: TRBJ1-5
CDR3 protein: CATDSLGSYTQPQHF
CDR3 DNA: TGTGCCACCGATAGCTTGGGGTCCTATACTCAGCCCCAGCATTTT

clone size: -
V gene: TRBV30
D gene: -
J gene: TRBJ1-2
CDR3 protein: CAWSPPRQAAYTF
CDR3 DNA: TGTGCCTGGAGTCCCCCACGGCAGGCCGCCTACACCTTC

clone size: -
V gene: TRBV7-9
D gene: -
J gene: TRBJ2-7
CDR3 protein: CASSSRDAYEQYF
CDR3 DNA: TGTGCCAGCAGCTCCAGGGATGCCTACGAGCAGTACTTC

clone size: few
V gene: TRBV29-1
D gene: TRBD1
J gene: TRBJ1-1
CDR3 protein: CSVNPEQGRNTEAFF
CDR3 DNA: TGCAGCGTGAACCCTGAACAGGGGAGGAACACTGAAGCTTTCTTT

clone size: once
V gene: TRBV2
D gene: TRBD2
J gene: TRBJ2-1
CDR3 protein: CASKDGRSYNEQFF
CDR3 DNA: TGTGCCAGCAAGGACGGGAGGTCCTACAATGAGCAGTTCTTC

clone size: -
V gene: TRBV29-1
D gene: -
J gene: TRBJ2-7
CDR3 protein: CSVPGTPSQYF
CDR3 DNA: TGCAGCGTTCCCGGGACTCCCTCGCAGTACTTC

clone size: few
V gene: TRBV29-1
D gene: -
J gene: TRBJ2-1
CDR3 protein: CSVLVGRGLADYNEQFF
CDR3 DNA: TGCAGCGTCCTCGTCGGGCGGGGGCTAGCGGACTACAATGAGCAGTTCTTC